This is a list of T cell receptor beta chains from one sample in a study of blood T cell repertoires in COVID-19. Assay: immunoSEQ multiplex PCR; the TCRdb copy retains only in-frame clones and omits some. The sample yields some 120,000 clones, roughly 80% seen once. The sequencing input was peripheral blood. The receptor source for this set is a young man with acute or convalescent COVID-19. Both conserved end residues are part of each CDR3. The order of the fields is clone size, CDR3 length, V gene, J gene, D gene, CDR3 protein, CDR3 DNA. The D gene is left open where the match is weak. Only some rows state a clone size, as once, few, many or a class for expanded clones.

size: NA
length: 13
V: TRBV30
J: TRBJ2-7
D: TRBD1
CDR3: CAWSVTRRDRLDF
DNA: TGTGCCTGGAGTGTAACTCGCAGGGACAGGCTAGACTTC

size: NA
length: 15
V: TRBV27
J: TRBJ1-6
D: NA
CDR3: CASSSAGQRNSPLHF
DNA: TGTGCCAGCAGTTCAGCTGGACAGCGGAATTCACCCCTCCACTTT

size: NA
length: 15
V: TRBV4-1
J: TRBJ2-1
D: NA
CDR3: CASSPPKTAYNEQFF
DNA: TGCGCCAGCAGCCCTCCGAAGACAGCTTACAATGAGCAGTTCTTC

size: NA
length: 14
V: TRBV24-1
J: TRBJ2-3
D: TRBD2
CDR3: CATDDGRGEDTQYF
DNA: TGTGCCACCGACGACGGGAGGGGAGAGGATACGCAGTATTTT

size: NA
length: 13
V: TRBV13
J: TRBJ2-7
D: TRBD1
CDR3: CASSRTGVYEQYF
DNA: TGTGCCAGCAGCCGTACAGGGGTCTACGAGCAGTACTTC

size: medium-sized
length: 14
V: TRBV6-6
J: TRBJ2-5
D: NA
CDR3: CASSYLGLQETQYF
DNA: TGTGCCAGCAGTTATCTGGGACTCCAAGAGACCCAGTACTTC

size: NA
length: 14
V: TRBV29-1
J: TRBJ1-2
D: TRBD1
CDR3: CSVDSRTGVYGYTF
DNA: TGCAGCGTTGACAGCAGGACAGGGGTCTATGGCTACACCTTC

size: NA
length: 13
V: TRBV6-4
J: TRBJ1-2
D: NA
CDR3: CASRGPGSYGYTF
DNA: TGTGCCAGCAGGGGTCCAGGGTCCTATGGCTACACCTTC

size: NA
length: 14
V: TRBV7-9
J: TRBJ2-1
D: NA
CDR3: CASSPQRRSVEQFF
DNA: TGTGCCAGCAGCCCCCAGAGGCGCAGCGTTGAGCAGTTCTTC

size: few
length: 15
V: TRBV4-2
J: TRBJ1-5
D: TRBD1
CDR3: CASSPEQGAGQPQHF
DNA: TGTGCCAGCAGCCCTGAACAGGGGGCCGGTCAGCCCCAGCATTTT

size: few
length: 16
V: TRBV7-8
J: TRBJ1-2
D: NA
CDR3: CASSLGGGPLIYGYTF
DNA: TGTGCCAGCAGCTTAGGAGGGGGTCCCCTTATCTATGGCTACACCTTC

size: once
length: 14
V: TRBV6-1
J: TRBJ1-3
D: NA
CDR3: CASSEGRVGNTIYF
DNA: TGTGCCAGCAGTGAAGGCAGGGTGGGAAACACCATATATTTT

size: NA
length: 13
V: TRBV19
J: TRBJ2-7
D: NA
CDR3: CASSIMSSYEQYF
DNA: TGTGCCAGTAGTATAATGAGCTCCTACGAGCAGTACTTC

size: NA
length: 14
V: TRBV27
J: TRBJ2-7
D: NA
CDR3: CASSARAGTYEQYF
DNA: TGTGCCAGCAGTGCAAGAGCAGGGACCTACGAGCAGTACTTC

size: NA
length: 14
V: TRBV27
J: TRBJ1-5
D: NA
CDR3: CASRRTGGNQPQHF
DNA: TGTGCCAGCCGACGGACTGGCGGTAATCAGCCCCAGCATTTT

size: NA
length: 14
V: TRBV7-2
J: TRBJ1-1
D: TRBD1
CDR3: CASSGNRGNTEAFF
DNA: TGTGCCAGCAGCGGAAACAGGGGGAACACTGAAGCTTTCTTT

size: NA
length: 14
V: TRBV27
J: TRBJ2-3
D: TRBD2
CDR3: CASSFGGAADTQYF
DNA: TGTGCCAGCAGTTTCGGGGGGGCGGCAGATACGCAGTATTTT

size: NA
length: 15
V: TRBV2
J: TRBJ1-2
D: NA
CDR3: CASSPTTGSDYGYTF
DNA: TGTGCCAGCAGCCCTACAACAGGGTCAGACTATGGCTACACCTTC

size: NA
length: 15
V: TRBV14
J: TRBJ1-2
D: NA
CDR3: CASSQGEGANYGYTF
DNA: TGTGCCAGCAGCCAAGGGGAGGGGGCTAACTATGGCTACACCTTC

size: NA
length: 15
V: TRBV19
J: TRBJ1-3
D: NA
CDR3: CASSIEGASGNTIYF
DNA: TGTGCCAGTAGTATCGAAGGGGCGTCTGGAAACACCATATATTTT

size: NA
length: 12
V: TRBV5-1
J: TRBJ1-1
D: TRBD1
CDR3: CASSSLTGWTFF
DNA: TGCGCCAGCAGCTCCTTGACAGGGTGGACTTTCTTT

size: NA
length: 15
V: TRBV7-2
J: TRBJ2-7
D: TRBD2
CDR3: CASSLLSGGPFEQYF
DNA: TGTGCCAGCAGCCTCTTGAGCGGGGGCCCCTTCGAGCAGTACTTC

size: NA
length: 13
V: TRBV12-3/TRBV12-4
J: TRBJ1-5
D: NA
CDR3: CASRSYGEQPQHF
DNA: TGTGCCAGCAGGTCTTACGGGGAGCAGCCCCAGCATTTT

size: NA
length: 13
V: TRBV6-2/TRBV6-3
J: TRBJ1-2
D: NA
CDR3: CASSYVRDFGYTF
DNA: TGTGCCAGCAGTTACGTCCGGGACTTTGGCTACACCTTC

size: NA
length: 14
V: TRBV2
J: TRBJ1-4
D: TRBD1
CDR3: CASMGQGGNEKLFF
DNA: TGTGCCAGCATGGGACAGGGGGGTAATGAAAAACTGTTTTTT

size: once
length: 17
V: TRBV7-9
J: TRBJ2-1
D: TRBD2
CDR3: CASSLSAGGWPGNEQFF
DNA: TGTGCCAGCAGCTTATCAGCGGGGGGTTGGCCGGGCAATGAGCAGTTCTTC

size: NA
length: 13
V: TRBV18
J: TRBJ1-3
D: NA
CDR3: CASSGNSGNTIYF
DNA: TGTGCCAGCTCCGGGAACTCTGGAAACACCATATATTTT

size: NA
length: 17
V: TRBV5-6
J: TRBJ1-2
D: NA
CDR3: CASSLRAGRVTVYGYTF
DNA: TGTGCCAGCAGCTTGAGGGCAGGGAGGGTTACGGTCTATGGCTACACCTTC

size: NA
length: 13
V: TRBV6-6
J: TRBJ1-1
D: TRBD1
CDR3: CASSQGGLTEAFF
DNA: TGTGCCAGCAGCCAAGGGGGCTTGACTGAAGCTTTCTTT

size: NA
length: 13
V: TRBV11-2
J: TRBJ1-1
D: NA
CDR3: CASSLVPRAEAFF
DNA: TGTGCCAGCAGCTTAGTTCCCCGGGCTGAAGCTTTCTTT

size: NA
length: 12
V: TRBV29-1
J: TRBJ1-1
D: TRBD1
CDR3: CSVGQGDTEAFF
DNA: TGCAGCGTTGGACAGGGGGACACTGAAGCTTTCTTT

size: NA
length: 13
V: TRBV9
J: TRBJ1-3
D: NA
CDR3: CASSVDTGNTIYF
DNA: TGTGCCAGCAGCGTAGATACTGGAAACACCATATATTTT

size: NA
length: 16
V: TRBV27
J: TRBJ2-1
D: TRBD2
CDR3: CASSWSGGRGLGEQFF
DNA: TGTGCCAGCAGTTGGTCGGGCGGGAGGGGGCTGGGTGAGCAGTTCTTC

size: NA
length: 18
V: TRBV9
J: TRBJ2-3
D: TRBD2
CDR3: CASGVPGLAGKTTDTQYF
DNA: TGTGCCAGCGGCGTCCCGGGACTAGCGGGGAAAACCACAGATACGCAGTATTTT

size: NA
length: 19
V: TRBV14
J: TRBJ2-6
D: NA
CDR3: CASSLLIPQGRVGANVLTF
DNA: TGTGCCAGCAGCCTCCTAATCCCCCAGGGAAGAGTTGGGGCCAACGTCCTGACTTTC

size: NA
length: 16
V: TRBV10-2
J: TRBJ2-2
D: NA
CDR3: CASSDPRTISTGELFF
DNA: TGCGCCAGCAGTGACCCTCGGACTATAAGCACCGGGGAGCTGTTTTTT

size: NA
length: 15
V: TRBV7-9
J: TRBJ2-1
D: TRBD2
CDR3: CASSFRSGIYNEQFF
DNA: TGTGCCAGCAGCTTTCGTAGCGGGATCTACAATGAGCAGTTCTTC

size: NA
length: 13
V: TRBV7-8
J: TRBJ1-1
D: NA
CDR3: CASSLNRNTEAFF
DNA: TGTGCCAGCAGCTTAAACAGGAACACTGAAGCTTTCTTT

size: few
length: 13
V: TRBV12-3/TRBV12-4
J: TRBJ1-3
D: NA
CDR3: CASTPRSGNTIYF
DNA: TGTGCCAGCACCCCGCGATCTGGAAACACCATATATTTT

size: NA
length: 16
V: TRBV6-1
J: TRBJ1-6
D: NA
CDR3: CASSAETSSYNSPLHF
DNA: TGTGCCAGCAGTGCCGAGACAAGCTCCTATAATTCACCCCTCCACTTT